This T cell receptor beta chain was recorded in a study of blood T cell repertoires in COVID-19. Overall study: Acute and convalescent COVID-19 specimens originated in the United States, Italy and Spain. T cells, B-cell-depleted T cells, or PBMCs provided the cDNA or gDNA that served as material.

The V and J ends lost 4 bases and 6 bases, in that order; junction bases with no gene match: 5. The V gene's germline CDR1 is LNHDA and CDR2 SQIVND (reference sequence). The CDR3 extends over 14 amino acids. In the authors' workflow: Reference gene primers were amplified, and this amplification served to estimate nucleated cell counts. Sequencing was performed with immunoSEQ multiplex PCR; in TCRdb, only in-frame clones are kept and a portion is missing. V and J calls and clone size are given by that table; D and trimming were obtained from the DNA. The sample shows around 230,000 clones, 70% to 90% of them seen only once.

V and J are TRBV19 and TRBJ1-4; 7 positions agree with TRBD1. This receptor was obtained from a man in his forties or fifties with COVID-19, enrolled during active disease. The specimen was peripheral blood. The CDR3 nucleotides are TGTGCCAGTAGTAGGGGGGACAGAGATGAAAAACTGTTTTTT. It yields the protein CASSRGDRDEKLFF.